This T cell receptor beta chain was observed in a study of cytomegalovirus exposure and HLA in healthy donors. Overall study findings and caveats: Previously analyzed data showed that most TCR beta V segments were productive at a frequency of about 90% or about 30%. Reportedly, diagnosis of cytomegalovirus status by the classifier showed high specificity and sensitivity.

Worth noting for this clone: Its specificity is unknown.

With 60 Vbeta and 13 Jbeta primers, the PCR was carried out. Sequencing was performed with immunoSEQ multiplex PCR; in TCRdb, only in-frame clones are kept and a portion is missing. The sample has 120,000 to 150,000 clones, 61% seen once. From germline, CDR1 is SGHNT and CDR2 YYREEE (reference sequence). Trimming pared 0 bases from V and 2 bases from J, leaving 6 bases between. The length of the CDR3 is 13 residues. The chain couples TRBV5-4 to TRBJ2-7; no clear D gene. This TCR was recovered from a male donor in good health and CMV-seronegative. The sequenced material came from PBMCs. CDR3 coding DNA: TGTGCCAGCAGCTTGGTCCACACCTACGAGCAGTACTTC. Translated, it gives CASSLVHTYEQYF.